These 11 T cell receptor beta chains were sequenced from one sample in a study of CD8+CD57+ T cells in acquired aplastic anemia (dated by TCRdb to 2017 to 2018). Patients chosen for sequencing had shown expansion of CD8+CD57+ cells by flow cytometry. The reads were generated on an Illumina HiSeq 2000. TCR beta VDJ combination and CDR3 sequence profiling used genomic DNA as the template. TCRdb cleaned the public reads at Q25 with fastp, built clones with MiXCR and kept in-frame beta chains. Under each unique CDR3 protein, matching rows form one entry showing the most common genes and DNA. This sample holds fewer than 200,000 distinct CDR3 sequences; roughly 48% were observed only once. The ten largest make up 1.1% of the sample. Sequencing was performed on sorted CD4+, CD8+, or CD8+CD57+ T cells (not recorded which) from PBMCs. These receptor sequences come from a human donor with aplastic anemia.

This clonotype turned up a few times. The chain recombines TRBV11-2 with TRBJ1-4; tentative D call: TRBD1 (5 bases). Trimming removed 5 bases from V and 2 bases from J, with 12 bases in between. The CDR3 runs 15 residues. Germline V gives CDR1 SGHAT, CDR2 FQNNGV. CDR3 nucleotide sequence: TGTGCCAGCAGCAGGCTCGGGGCGACTAATGAAAAACTGTTTTTT. It specifies CASSRLGATNEKLFF.

This chain uses TRBV25-1 with TRBJ1-6, with no clear D. Germline CDR1 reads MGHDK; CDR2 reads SYGVNS. Trimming took off 1 base at V and 7 bases at J, with 8 bases between the two ends. This CDR3 has 14 residues. CDR3 amino acids: CASSESLVNSPLHF. DNA of the CDR3: TGTGCCAGCAGTGAATCGCTAGTAAATTCACCCCTCCACTTT. Drawing the rest from reference TRBV25-1 and TRBJ1-6, the complete variable domain is EADIYQTPRYLVIGTGKKITLECSQTMGHDKMYWYQQDPGMELHLIHYSYGVNSTEKGDLSSESTVSRIRTEHFPLTLESARPSHTSQYLCASSESLVNSPLHFGNGTRLTVT.

V and J are TRBV29-1 and TRBJ1-4; 7 bases map to TRBD1. Unmatched junction bases numbered 8, after V lost 7 bases and J lost 0 bases. CDR3 length: 15 amino acids. From germline, CDR1 is SQVTM and CDR2 ANQGSEA. DNA of the CDR3: TGCAGCGCCTCTGACAGGGAGACAACTAATGAAAAACTGTTTTTT. This codes for CSASDRETTNEKLFF.

This clonotype has a count of ten or more. The chain employs TRBV15 and TRBJ2-5; no clear D gene. The CDR3 loop spans 12 amino acids. Germline CDR1 and CDR2: LNHNV and YYDKDF (reference sequence). V gave up 8 bases and J gave up 5 bases, with 12 bases separating them. The CDR3 DNA is TGTGCCACCGATGCTTTGAGCGAGACCCAGTACTTC. Its protein is CATDALSETQYF.

The V gene is TRBV5-1, the J gene TRBJ2-3; 7 bases are a match to TRBD1. V lost 4 bases and J lost 4; bases outside the gene matches: 12. The CDR3 has 16 residues. Germline-derived CDR1 and CDR2 are SGHRS and YFSETQ. The CDR3 nucleotides read TGCGCCAGCAGCCCGGTGGTGACAGGGTTGTCAGATACGCAGTATTTT. As protein: CASSPVVTGLSDTQYF.

The gene calls are TRBV15 and TRBJ2-5; 14 bases are a match to TRBD2. The CDR3 is made up of 17 amino acids. Germline V gene lookup returns CDR1 LNHNV and CDR2 YYDKDF (reference sequence). With V trimmed by 2 bases and J by 5 bases, 7 bases remained unmatched. The CDR3 protein is CATSRSGTSGRRETQYF. The CDR3 coding sequence is TGTGCCACCAGCAGATCCGGGACTAGCGGGAGACGGGAGACCCAGTACTTC.

The V and J genes are TRBV20-1 and TRBJ1-6; D is undetermined. The CDR3 has 15 residues. Trimming stripped 0 bases from V and 0 bases from J, with 6 bases between. CDR1 is DFQATT and CDR2 is SNEGSKA in the germline V gene (reference sequence). CDR3 sequence: CSAREGSSYNSPLHF. The CDR3 DNA follows: TGCAGTGCTAGAGAAGGAAGCTCCTATAATTCACCCCTCCACTTT.

The sample holds many counts of this clonotype. CDR3 DNA: TGTGCCAGCAGCTTGCTCGGGGGGGCCGGGGAGCAGTACTTC. Amino acids: CASSLLGGAGEQYF. The J gene is TRBJ2-7, the V gene TRBV5-4; 8 nucleotides match TRBD2. The length of the CDR3 is 14 residues. V lost 1 base, J lost 7 bases, and 7 bases stayed unmatched. Germline loops: CDR1 SGHNT, CDR2 YYREEE (reference sequence).

This clonotype showed up many times. CDR3 nucleotide sequence: TGTGCCAGCAGCGCAATTGGTAGTATGAGTGGAGAGACCCAGTACTTC. This translates into CASSAIGSMSGETQYF. The chain combines TRBV3-1 with TRBJ2-5; D is unresolved. V lost 5 bases and J lost 4, with 20 bases in between. In germline, CDR1 is LGHDT, CDR2 YNNKEL (reference sequence). CDR3 length: 16 amino acids.

This clonotype was observed at least ten times. The chain recombines TRBV10-3 with TRBJ1-6, with a tentative D call TRBD1 (5 bases). The CDR3 covers 11 residues. Germline CDR1 and CDR2: ENHRY and SYGVKD. Trimming pared 10 bases from V and 7 bases from J, leaving 8 bases between. The CDR3 here is CATRENSPLHF. The CDR3 region has the DNA TGTGCCACCAGGGAAAATTCACCCCTCCACTTT.

This clonotype came up many times. The V gene is TRBV5-8, the J gene TRBJ1-5, with D possibly matching TRBD1 (6 bases). The CDR3 runs to 14 residues. Germline V gives CDR1 SGHTS, CDR2 YDEGEE. The germline V and J ends were trimmed by 4 bases and 5 bases, with 13 bases remaining between them. CDR3 DNA sequence: TGTGCCAGCAGCCCCACAGGGTTCGATCAGCCCCAGCATTTT. Translating it yields CASSPTGFDQPQHF.